This TCR beta chain was sequenced in a study of T-cell reconstitution after alpha-beta-depleted transplantation in children. The authors prepared the TCRbeta library with unique molecular identifiers. TCRdb used MiXCR to reprocess the PCR reads, holding one entry per CDR3 protein. Seen here are 250,000 to 400,000 distinct CDR3 sequences, approximately 23% observed once, and the top ten hold 9.5% to 12%. This clonotype was counted between two and nine times. Its antigen is undetermined. V gave up 0 bases and J gave up 4 bases, with 9 bases separating them. CDR3 length equals 14 residues. Per germline, CDR1 LGHDT and CDR2 YNNKEL (reference sequence). Study findings and constraints: Where alpha-beta T cells came from about two months after transplant was reportedly several hundred expanded graft clones. Several patients had high TCRbeta diversity at day 60; it came from surviving recipient T cells and thymic progenitors. T-cell counts and diversity at one year post-transplant came mainly from newly produced T cells.

The sequence derives from a male patient younger than 18 who had a stem cell transplant for acute lymphoblastic leukemia, so the T cells may come from the graft donor. The sequenced sample was PBMCs, mostly from graft donor cells, obtained 180 days after TCRalphabeta/CD19-depleted stem cell transplant. J is TRBJ1-2 and V is TRBV3-1, with no clear D. This CDR3 is CASSQDHWAYGYTF. The DNA for the CDR3 is TGTGCCAGCAGCCAAGACCATTGGGCCTATGGCTACACCTTC.